Presented here are 24 T cell receptor beta chains from one specimen sequenced in a study of shared clonotypes between healthy human individuals. Produced via immunoSEQ multiplex PCR; TCRdb's table is partial and in-frame only. This sample yields about 1.4 million clones, of which 95% to 97% are seen a single time; 0.95% to 1.5% belongs to the top ten. The sequencing sample was made of naive CD4+ T cells sorted from blood. The subset was: CD45RA+ positively selected. These receptors came from a young man in good health.

This chain uses TRBV5-1 with TRBJ2-1; 16 positions match TRBD2. The ends lost 3 bases at V and 2 bases at J; junction bases unmatched: 5. This CDR3 region has 18 residues. Germline values: CDR1 SGHRS, CDR2 YFSETQ. The DNA for the CDR3 is TGCGCCAGCAGCTCGGGGACTAGCGGGAGGGTCGCCTACAATGAGCAGTTCTTC. Translating it yields CASSSGTSGRVAYNEQFF.

The CDR3: CSVKDRGRGGYTF. The CDR3, as DNA: TGCAGCGTGAAGGACAGGGGACGCGGAGGCTACACCTTC. The genes are TRBV29-1 and TRBJ1-2; 9 bases fit TRBD1. The CDR3 has 13 residues. CDR1 is SQVTM, CDR2 ANQGSEA, per germline. V lost 6 bases and J lost 8; bases outside the gene matches: 10.

The chain is built from TRBV5-6 and TRBJ2-7; 7 bases line up with TRBD1. In germline, CDR1 is SGHDT, CDR2 YYEEEE. V lost 0 bases to trimming and J lost 2 bases; unmatched junction nucleotides: 8. The CDR3 is made up of 16 amino acids. The CDR3 bases are TGTGCCAGCAGCTTGGATTTGGGACAGCCAACCTACGAGCAGTACTTC. Its protein is CASSLDLGQPTYEQYF.

The V gene is TRBV7-2, the J gene TRBJ2-7; no firm D call. The V gene lost 5 bases and the J gene lost 3 bases, with 14 bases spanning the gap. This CDR3 contains 14 residues. The germline V gene has CDR1 SGHTA and CDR2 FQGNSA. The CDR3 DNA sequence: TGTGCCAGCAGCCAAGATCTGAAGAACTACGAGCAGTACTTC. It specifies CASSQDLKNYEQYF. Together with reference TRBV7-2 and TRBJ2-7, the CDR3 gives the full variable domain: GAGVSQSPSNKVTEKGKDVELRCDPISGHTALYWYRQSLGQGLEFLIYFQGNSAPDKSGLPSDRFSAERTGGSVSTLTIQRTQQEDSAVYLCASSQDLKNYEQYFGPGTRLTVT.

This chain joins TRBV5-4 and TRBJ1-1; D is uncertain. CDR3 length: 14 residues. CDR1 SGHNT and CDR2 YYREEE come from the germline V gene (reference sequence). V was pared by 2 bases and J by 3 bases, with 11 bases between. This CDR3 is CASSLPGVDTEAFF. CDR3 bases: TGTGCCAGCAGCTTACCGGGTGTGGACACTGAAGCTTTCTTT.

The chain uses TRBV7-9 and TRBJ2-7, with 8 bases that match TRBD1. V trimming: 3 bases; J trimming: 5 bases; junction bases outside the gene matches: 6. The CDR3 is 14 amino acids. Per the germline V gene, CDR1 is SEHNR and CDR2 is FQNEAQ (reference sequence). CDR3: CASSFAGGGHEQYF. In nucleotides, the CDR3 is TGTGCCAGCAGCTTTGCAGGGGGCGGGCACGAGCAGTACTTC.

The chain employs TRBV19 and TRBJ1-3; D is unresolved. Germline lookup yields CDR1 LNHDA and CDR2 SQIVND (reference sequence). V dropped 3 bases and J dropped 0 bases, with 18 bases sitting between them. There are 18 residues in the CDR3. The CDR3: CASSIPRTGFYSGNTIYF. For the CDR3, the DNA is TGTGCCAGTAGTATCCCCAGGACCGGATTCTACTCTGGAAACACCATATATTTT.

With regard to this clone: A read error is possible here, since a much larger clone lies one base away. The rearrangement joins TRBV27 to TRBJ2-7; no clear D gene. The V end was cut by 1 base, the J end by 3 bases, with 1 base between. The CDR3 has 11 amino acids. CDR1 is MNHEY and CDR2 is SMNVEV in the germline V gene (reference sequence). The CDR3 nucleotides are TGTGCCAGCAGTTTATACTACGAGCAGTACTTC. This translates into CASSLYYEQYF.

This clone was observed a single time. The chain is built from TRBV30 and TRBJ2-1; D gene ambiguous. Germline V gives CDR1 GTSNPN, CDR2 SVGIG (reference sequence). V was clipped by 5 bases and J by 6 bases, with 26 bases between them. The CDR3 is 17 amino acids. The CDR3 here is CAWLRRKHYHRVNEQFF. The CDR3 bases are TGTGCCTGGCTAAGGCGTAAGCACTATCATCGAGTCAATGAGCAGTTCTTC.

V gene TRBV29-1 combines with J gene TRBJ2-1; D may be TRBD2 (6 bases). There are 12 residues in the CDR3. Germline lookup yields CDR1 SQVTM and CDR2 ANQGSEA. Trimming stripped 3 bases from V and 9 bases from J, with 12 bases between. In DNA, the CDR3 is TGCAGCGTTGAGGAGCGGGTTGTTGAGCAGTTCTTC. Translating it yields CSVEERVVEQFF.

The chain has TRBV6-5 and TRBJ2-1, with 9 bases aligning to TRBD1. V was clipped by 5 bases and J by 7 bases; unmatched bases: 9. CDR1 MNHEY and CDR2 SVGAGI come from the germline V gene. CDR3 length: 15 amino acids. The CDR3 is CASSTGTGRWNEQFF. The CDR3 DNA is TGTGCCAGCAGTACCGGGACAGGGAGATGGAATGAGCAGTTCTTC.

The chain employs TRBV9 and TRBJ2-5; a weak D match, TRBD2 (6 bases). Looked up from germline, CDR1 is SGDLS and CDR2 is YYNGEE. Trimming pared 3 bases from V and 4 bases from J, leaving 16 bases between. CDR3 length equals 15 residues. Written as DNA, the CDR3 is TGTGCCAGCAGCGCGGGAGCTATCGAAGGAGAGACCCAGTACTTC. Protein product: CASSAGAIEGETQYF.

V gene TRBV5-1 combines with J gene TRBJ2-7, with 9 bases lining up with TRBD1. CDR3 length: 14 residues. After removal of 4 bases from V and 3 bases from J, the junction contained 5 bases not matched to a gene. The germline CDR1 and CDR2 sequences are SGHRS and YFSETQ. The CDR3 loop is CASSLTGGVYEQYF. The CDR3 DNA follows: TGCGCCAGCAGCCTGACAGGGGGTGTCTACGAGCAGTACTTC.

The genes are TRBV4-1 and TRBJ1-2, with D possibly matching TRBD1 (6 bases). The V gene's germline CDR1 is MGHRA and CDR2 YSYEKL. V lost 0 bases, J lost 1 base, and 12 bases lay in between. The CDR3 sequence is 16 residues long. CDR3 in DNA: TGCGCCAGCAGCCAAGAGGTTCACAGGGTTAACTATGGCTACACCTTC. This codes for CASSQEVHRVNYGYTF.

The V gene is TRBV7-9, the J gene TRBJ2-7; D may be TRBD2 (5 bases). The V gene lost 5 bases and the J gene lost 6 bases, with 11 bases spanning the gap. CDR3 size: 12 residues. Per germline, CDR1 SEHNR and CDR2 FQNEAQ (reference sequence). In DNA, the CDR3 is TGTGCCAGCAGCCCGGGGTCTCGCGAGCAGTACTTC. Translation: CASSPGSREQYF.

The chain is built from TRBV28 and TRBJ1-4; D gene unclear. V gave up 3 bases and J gave up 5 bases, with 10 bases separating them. Germline V gene lookup returns CDR1 MDHEN and CDR2 SYDVKM. CDR3 size: 14 residues. CDR3: CASSFGSQNEKLFF. CDR3 bases: TGTGCCAGCAGTTTTGGGAGCCAAAATGAAAAACTGTTTTTT.

The chain uses TRBV18 and TRBJ2-7; D call uncertain. The length of the CDR3 is 13 residues. Per germline, CDR1 KGHSH and CDR2 LQKENI. V was cut by 2 bases and J by 6 bases, with 11 bases left in between. CDR3 amino acids: CASSPLDGAEQYF. CDR3 nucleotides: TGTGCCAGCTCACCATTGGATGGAGCCGAGCAGTACTTC.

This clone was counted a single time. One end of the junction does not line up with germline, which may come from a read error. The rearrangement joins TRBV28 to TRBJ1-5; D not certain. The CDR3 runs 13 residues. Germline V gene data show CDR1 as MDHEN and CDR2 as SYDVKM. CDR3 loop: CASSSYPRPESIF. DNA of the CDR3: TGTGCCAGCAGTTCCTACCCAAGACCCGAAAGCATTTTT. Filled out from reference TRBV28 and TRBJ1-5, the complete variable domain reads DVKVTQSSRYLVKRTGEKVFLECVQDMDHENMFWYRQDPGLGLRLIYFSYDVKMKEKGDIPEGYSVSREKKERFSLILESASTNQTSMYLCASSSYPRPESIFGDGTRLSIL.

The chain couples TRBV7-3 to TRBJ2-3; 9 nucleotides align to TRBD2. Germline loops: CDR1 SGHTA, CDR2 FQGTGA. V lost 5 bases to trimming and J lost 10 bases; unmatched junction nucleotides: 10. The CDR3 has 14 amino acids. This CDR3 reads CASSLGTSLGPQYF. The CDR3 coding sequence is TGTGCCAGCAGCCTTGGGACTAGCTTGGGGCCGCAGTATTTT.

The J gene is TRBJ1-2, the V gene TRBV18; D gene uncertain. V lost 2 bases to trimming and J lost 4 bases, with 11 bases between them. This CDR3 is 14 amino acids long. The germline V gene has CDR1 KGHSH and CDR2 LQKENI. The CDR3 nucleotides read TGTGCCAGCTCACCATACAGCAAAATCTATGGCTACACCTTC. Its protein product is CASSPYSKIYGYTF.

The chain combines TRBV29-1 with TRBJ2-3; D is perhaps TRBD1 (5 bases). Germline V gives CDR1 SQVTM, CDR2 ANQGSEA. This CDR3 comprises 10 residues. Trimming stripped 6 bases from V and 4 bases from J, with 5 bases between. CDR3 bases: TGCAGCGTCAGGGCAGATACGCAGTATTTT. This codes for CSVRADTQYF.

The V gene is TRBV27, the J gene TRBJ2-7; possible D gene TRBD1, 7 bases. This CDR3 has 16 amino acids. V lost 1 base to trimming and J lost 2 bases, with 15 bases between them. Per the germline V gene, CDR1 is MNHEY and CDR2 is SMNVEV (reference sequence). Written as DNA, the CDR3 is TGTGCCAGCAGTTTATTGGCGGGACAGACTACCTACGAGCAGTACTTC. Translated: CASSLLAGQTTYEQYF.

The chain links TRBV4-1 to TRBJ2-3; D gene ambiguous. Germline V gives CDR1 MGHRA, CDR2 YSYEKL. Trimming pared 0 bases from V and 1 base from J, leaving 11 bases between. CDR3 size: 16 residues. The CDR3 sequence is CASSQEEGLGTDTQYF. In DNA form, the CDR3 reads TGCGCCAGCAGCCAAGAAGAAGGGTTAGGCACAGATACGCAGTATTTT.

The genes are TRBV10-1 and TRBJ2-2; 10 nucleotides line up with TRBD2. In germline, CDR1 is WNHNN, CDR2 SYGVQD (reference sequence). This CDR3 spans 17 amino acids. V lost 0 bases and J lost 5; bases outside the gene matches: 6. The CDR3 DNA is TGCGCCAGCAGTGAGTCGGGAGGTAGCGGGAGGACCGGGGAGCTGTTTTTT. This translates into CASSESGGSGRTGELFF.